This T cell receptor (beta chain) was observed in a study of blood T cells in healthy people across ages. Study-wide context: Template-switching capture recovered about one barcoded beta molecule per two T cells.

Primed by a sample-barcoded 5' primer and a J-beta primer mix, a second PCR proceeded for 7 to 11 cycles. TCRdb re-called the 5' RACE reads with MiXCR, one entry per CDR3 protein. The sample lists around 1,600,000 distinct CDR3 sequences, 35% to 45% occurring once. The CDR3 contains 14 residues. Germline V gene data show CDR1 as DFQATT and CDR2 as SNEGSKA (reference sequence). Sequenced sample: blood. The sequence came from a young woman in good health. The gene calls are TRBV20-1 and TRBJ2-1, with D tentatively TRBD2 (5 bases). The assigned J gene may be wrong: the sequence end matches TRBJ2-7 better. CDR3 in DNA: TGCAGTGGCACGCCGGGCGGGCGAGACAATGAGCAGTACTTC. Translated, it gives CSGTPGGRDNEQYF.